The 12 T cell receptor beta chains presented below share a single source sample, sequenced in a study of T cells after yellow fever vaccination. MiXCR, applied by TCRdb to the 5' RACE reads, yields one record per CDR3 protein. This table has 400,000 or so distinct CDR3 sequences, around a tenth appearing once. The material sequenced was PBMCs, taken on the day of the first yellow fever vaccination. Every receptor here comes from a man between 18 and 29 years old who received the YFV17D yellow fever vaccine.

This clonotype has more than one count but fewer than ten. The chain couples TRBV6-6 to TRBJ2-7; D gene ambiguous. CDR3 size: 13 residues. Germline-derived CDR1 and CDR2 are MNHNY and SVGAGI (reference sequence). V was shortened by 5 bases and J by 3 bases, with 11 bases between the two germline ends. CDR3 loop: CASSPDSLYEQYF. The CDR3 DNA reads TGTGCCAGCAGTCCTGACTCCCTCTACGAGCAGTACTTC.

This clonotype occurred a few times. V usage is TRBV7-9 and J usage is TRBJ2-5; D might be TRBD1 (6 bases). CDR1 and CDR2 (germline): SEHNR, FQNEAQ (reference sequence). V dropped 4 bases and J dropped 5 bases, with 14 bases sitting between them. The CDR3 is made up of 14 amino acids. CDR3 loop: CASSWSSGAETQYF. In nucleotides, the CDR3 is TGTGCCAGCAGCTGGTCCTCAGGGGCGGAGACCCAGTACTTC.

This clonotype came up a few times. The genes are TRBV6-5 and TRBJ1-1; D perhaps matches TRBD1 (6 bases). The CDR3 is made up of 17 amino acids. The germline V and J ends were trimmed by 1 base and 0 bases, with 15 bases remaining between them. From germline, CDR1 is MNHEY and CDR2 SVGAGI. This CDR3 reads CASSYWSGGPMNTEAFF. The CDR3 coding sequence is TGTGCCAGCAGTTACTGGTCCGGGGGCCCTATGAACACTGAAGCTTTCTTT.

This chain links TRBV7-9 with TRBJ2-2, with 8 bases fitting TRBD2. Germline lookup yields CDR1 SEHNR and CDR2 FQNEAQ (reference sequence). The CDR3 loop spans 16 amino acids. The V segment lost 4 bases and the J segment 2 bases; nucleotides outside the gene matches: 6. The CDR3 DNA reads TGTGCCAGCAGCTCCCCCGGGGGGGGCAACACCGGGGAGCTGTTTTTT. Its translation is CASSSPGGGNTGELFF.

This rearrangement joins TRBV6-2 or TRBV6-3 to TRBJ1-5; D might be TRBD1 (5 bases). Trimming took off 6 bases at V and 2 bases at J, with 11 bases between the two ends. Germline V gene data show CDR1 as MNHEY and CDR2 as SVGEGT. The CDR3 has 14 amino acids. The CDR3, as DNA: TGTGCCAGCAGCGGTAGACAGCGCAATCAGCCCCAGCATTTT. Protein sequence: CASSGRQRNQPQHF.

The V and J genes are TRBV9 and TRBJ2-1; D perhaps matches TRBD1 (6 bases). The CDR3 extends over 16 amino acids. V was cut by 3 bases and J by 5 bases, with 18 bases left in between. Germline V gives CDR1 SGDLS, CDR2 YYNGEE. The CDR3: CASSAPIGGLDNEQFF. CDR3 nucleotides: TGTGCCAGCAGCGCCCCGATAGGGGGATTAGACAATGAGCAGTTCTTC.

The rearrangement joins TRBV20-1 to TRBJ2-5; D perhaps matches TRBD2 (6 bases). CDR1 DFQATT and CDR2 SNEGSKA come from the germline V gene (reference sequence). There are 15 residues in the CDR3. Trimming shortened V by 2 bases and J by 3 bases, and 16 bases separated the two germline ends. The CDR3 bases are TGCAGTGCTAGACTGGCGGGGTGGCGGAAAGAGACCCAGTACTTC. This translates into CSARLAGWRKETQYF.

In its sample, this clonotype was seen a few times. J is TRBJ1-4 and V is TRBV10-3; D perhaps matches TRBD1 (6 bases). The CDR3 contains 14 residues. Germline V CDR1 and CDR2: ENHRY, SYGVKD. V lost 6 bases and J 0 bases, leaving 8 bases between the germline ends. CDR3 nucleotides: TGTGCCATCAGGGGGGGCGCAACTAATGAAAAACTGTTTTTT. Protein product: CAIRGGATNEKLFF.

The chain combines TRBV25-1 with TRBJ2-3; 7 nucleotides match TRBD1. Germline values: CDR1 MGHDK, CDR2 SYGVNS. V shed 3 bases, J shed 4 bases, and the junction held 16 bases outside the gene matches. This CDR3 has 18 residues. The CDR3 nucleotides are TGTGCCAGCAGTGATGAGACCTGGGCAGGGGGATTCCCAGATACGCAGTATTTT. Protein product: CASSDETWAGGFPDTQYF.

This clonotype appeared many times. The chain is built from TRBV7-2 and TRBJ2-5; no reliable D call. The CDR3 has 16 amino acids. V was cut by 1 base and J by 3 bases, with 15 bases left in between. Germline CDR1 and CDR2: SGHTA and FQGNSA. This CDR3 reads CASSLVGKVIKETQYF. Here the CDR3 DNA reads TGTGCCAGCAGCTTAGTGGGGAAAGTGATTAAAGAGACCCAGTACTTC.

V gene TRBV9 combines with J gene TRBJ2-7, with a weak D call TRBD1 (5 bases). Trimming stripped 0 bases from V and 5 bases from J, with 9 bases between. The CDR3 is made up of 13 amino acids. Per germline, CDR1 SGDLS and CDR2 YYNGEE. The CDR3 loop reads CASSVDQGDEQYF. The CDR3 bases are TGTGCCAGCAGCGTAGACCAGGGCGACGAGCAGTACTTC.

The chain carries TRBV19 and TRBJ2-4, with D perhaps matching TRBD2 (6 bases). Germline V gene lookup returns CDR1 LNHDA and CDR2 SQIVND (reference sequence). This CDR3 contains 15 residues. Trimming cost V 4 bases and J 2 bases, with 12 bases left between them. The CDR3 DNA is TGTGCCAGTAGTACCGGGACTTTAACCAAAAACATTCAGTACTTC. Encoded protein: CASSTGTLTKNIQYF.